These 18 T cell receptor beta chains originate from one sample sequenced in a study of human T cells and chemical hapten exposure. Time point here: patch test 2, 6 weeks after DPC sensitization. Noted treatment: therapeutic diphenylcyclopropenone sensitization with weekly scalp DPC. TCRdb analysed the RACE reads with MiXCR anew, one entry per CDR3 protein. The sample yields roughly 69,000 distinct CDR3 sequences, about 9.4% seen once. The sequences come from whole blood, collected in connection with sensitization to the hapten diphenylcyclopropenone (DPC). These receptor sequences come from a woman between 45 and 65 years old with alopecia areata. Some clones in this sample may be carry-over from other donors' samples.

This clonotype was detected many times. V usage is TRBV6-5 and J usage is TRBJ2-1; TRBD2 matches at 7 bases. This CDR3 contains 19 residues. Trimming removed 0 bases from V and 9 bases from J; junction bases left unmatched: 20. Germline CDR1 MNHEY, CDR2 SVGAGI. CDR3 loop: CASSYSILPGLTKPGEQFF. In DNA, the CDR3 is TGTGCCAGCAGTTACTCGATTCTTCCGGGACTAACAAAGCCGGGTGAGCAGTTCTTC.

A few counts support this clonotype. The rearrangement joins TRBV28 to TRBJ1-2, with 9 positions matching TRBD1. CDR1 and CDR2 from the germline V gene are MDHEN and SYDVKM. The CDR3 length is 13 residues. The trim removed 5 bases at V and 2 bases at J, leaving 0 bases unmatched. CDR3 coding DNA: TGTGCCAGCAGTGGGACAGGGAACTATGGCTACACCTTC. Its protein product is CASSGTGNYGYTF.

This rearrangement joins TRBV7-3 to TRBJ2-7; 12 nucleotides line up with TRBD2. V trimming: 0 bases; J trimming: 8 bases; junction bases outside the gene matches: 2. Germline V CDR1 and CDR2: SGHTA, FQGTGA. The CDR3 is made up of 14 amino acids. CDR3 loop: CASSLTTSGSKQYF. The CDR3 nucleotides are TGTGCCAGCAGCTTAACGACTAGCGGGAGTAAGCAGTACTTC. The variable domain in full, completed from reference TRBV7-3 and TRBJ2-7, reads GAGVSQTPSNKVTEKGKYVELRCDPISGHTALYWYRQSLGQGPEFLIYFQGTGAADDSGLPNDRFFAVRPEGSVSTLKIQRTERGDSAVYLCASSLTTSGSKQYFGPGTRLTVT.

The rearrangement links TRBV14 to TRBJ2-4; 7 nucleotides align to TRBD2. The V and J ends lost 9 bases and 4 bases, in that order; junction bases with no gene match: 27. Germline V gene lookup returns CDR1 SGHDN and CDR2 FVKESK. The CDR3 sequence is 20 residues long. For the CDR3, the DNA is TGTGCCAGGAGAAGGACTAGAGGGCCCCAATTGACTTTAAATAAAAACATTCAGTACTTC. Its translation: CARRRTRGPQLTLNKNIQYF.

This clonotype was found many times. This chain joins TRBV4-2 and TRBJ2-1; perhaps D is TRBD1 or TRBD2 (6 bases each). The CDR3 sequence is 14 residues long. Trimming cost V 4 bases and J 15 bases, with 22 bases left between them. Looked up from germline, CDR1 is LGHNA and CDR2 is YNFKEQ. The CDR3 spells CASSPEKAGGSGFF. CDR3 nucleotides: TGTGCCAGCAGCCCAGAAAAGGCCGGGGGCTCGGGGTTCTTC.

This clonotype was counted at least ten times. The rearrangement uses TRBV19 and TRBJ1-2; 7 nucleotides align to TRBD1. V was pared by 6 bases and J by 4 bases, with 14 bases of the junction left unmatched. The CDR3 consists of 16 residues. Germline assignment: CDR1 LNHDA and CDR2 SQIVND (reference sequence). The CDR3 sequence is CASSFSTGNFAYGYTF. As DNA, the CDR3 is TGTGCCAGTAGCTTCTCGACAGGGAACTTCGCCTATGGCTACACCTTC.

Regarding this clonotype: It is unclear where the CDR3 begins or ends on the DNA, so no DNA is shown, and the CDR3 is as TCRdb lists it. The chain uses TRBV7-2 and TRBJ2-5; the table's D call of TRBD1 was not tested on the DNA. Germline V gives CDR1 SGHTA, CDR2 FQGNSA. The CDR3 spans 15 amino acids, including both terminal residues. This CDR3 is CASSFGAGIPETQYF.

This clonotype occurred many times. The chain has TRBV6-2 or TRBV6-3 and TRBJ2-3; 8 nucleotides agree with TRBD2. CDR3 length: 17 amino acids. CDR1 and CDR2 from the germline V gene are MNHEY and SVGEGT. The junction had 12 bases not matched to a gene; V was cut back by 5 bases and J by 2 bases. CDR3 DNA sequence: TGTGCCAGCAGTATCGCTACCGGGACTAGGGTCACAGATACGCAGTATTTT. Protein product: CASSIATGTRVTDTQYF.

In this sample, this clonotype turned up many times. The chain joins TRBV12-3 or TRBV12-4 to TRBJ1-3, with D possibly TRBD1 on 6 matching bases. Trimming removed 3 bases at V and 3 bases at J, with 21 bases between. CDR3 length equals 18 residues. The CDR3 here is CASSFVTGWRAFGNTIYF. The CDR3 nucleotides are TGTGCCAGCAGTTTCGTTACAGGGTGGAGGGCATTTGGAAACACCATATATTTT.

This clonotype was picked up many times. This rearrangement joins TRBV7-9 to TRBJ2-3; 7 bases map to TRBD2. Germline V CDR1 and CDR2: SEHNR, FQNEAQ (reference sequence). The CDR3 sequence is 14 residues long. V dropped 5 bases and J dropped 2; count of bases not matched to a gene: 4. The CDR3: CASSPSGNTDTQYF. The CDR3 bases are TGTGCCAGCAGCCCCAGCGGGAACACAGATACGCAGTATTTT. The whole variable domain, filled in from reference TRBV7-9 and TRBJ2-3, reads DTGVSQNPRHKITKRGQNVTFRCDPISEHNRLYWYRQTLGQGPEFLTYFQNEAQLEKSRLLSDRFSAERPKGSFSTLEIQRTEQGDSAMYLCASSPSGNTDTQYFGPGTRLTVL.

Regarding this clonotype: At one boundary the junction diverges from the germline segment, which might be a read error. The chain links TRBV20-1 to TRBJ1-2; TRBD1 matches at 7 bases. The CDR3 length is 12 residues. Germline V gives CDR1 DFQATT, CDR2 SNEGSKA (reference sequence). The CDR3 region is CGATDRPGGYTF. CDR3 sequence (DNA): TGCGGTGCCACGGACAGGCCAGGCGGCTACACCTTC.

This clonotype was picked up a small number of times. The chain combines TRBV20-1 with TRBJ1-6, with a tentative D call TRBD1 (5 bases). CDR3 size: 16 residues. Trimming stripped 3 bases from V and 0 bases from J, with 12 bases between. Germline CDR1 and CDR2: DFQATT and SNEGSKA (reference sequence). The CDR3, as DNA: TGCAGTGCTAGCTCCGGGGGGAGCTCCTATAATTCACCCCTCCACTTT. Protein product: CSASSGGSSYNSPLHF.

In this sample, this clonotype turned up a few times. The CDR3 here is CASSTGGGADTQYF. The CDR3 bases are TGTGCCAGCAGTACGGGAGGGGGTGCAGATACGCAGTATTTT. This sequence joins TRBV2 and TRBJ2-3; 8 bases are a match to TRBD2. The CDR3 runs to 14 residues. The germline CDR1 and CDR2 sequences are SNHLY and FYNNEI. V was pared by 5 bases and J by 4 bases, with 5 bases of the junction left unmatched.

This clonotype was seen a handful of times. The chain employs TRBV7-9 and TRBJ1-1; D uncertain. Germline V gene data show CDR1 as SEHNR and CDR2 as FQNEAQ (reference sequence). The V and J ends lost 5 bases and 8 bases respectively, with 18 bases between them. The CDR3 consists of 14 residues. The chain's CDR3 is CASSQIGRTEEAFF. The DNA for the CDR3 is TGTGCCAGCAGCCAAATCGGGAGGACCGAGGAAGCTTTCTTT.

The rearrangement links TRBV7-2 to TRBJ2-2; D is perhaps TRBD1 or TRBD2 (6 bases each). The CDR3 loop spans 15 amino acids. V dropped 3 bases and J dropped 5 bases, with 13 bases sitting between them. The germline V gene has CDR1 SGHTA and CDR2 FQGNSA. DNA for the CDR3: TGTGCCAGCAGCTTGGGGGGCGCGTGGACCGGGGAGCTGTTTTTT. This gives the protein CASSLGGAWTGELFF.

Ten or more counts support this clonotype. This chain's CDR3 is CASSGSLGNQETQYF. The CDR3 DNA reads as TGCGCCAGCAGCGGCAGTCTAGGAAACCAAGAGACCCAGTACTTC. The chain uses TRBV5-1 and TRBJ2-5; D not certain. V lost 4 bases and J 0 bases, leaving 13 bases between the germline ends. Germline lookup yields CDR1 SGHRS and CDR2 YFSETQ. The CDR3 has 15 amino acids.

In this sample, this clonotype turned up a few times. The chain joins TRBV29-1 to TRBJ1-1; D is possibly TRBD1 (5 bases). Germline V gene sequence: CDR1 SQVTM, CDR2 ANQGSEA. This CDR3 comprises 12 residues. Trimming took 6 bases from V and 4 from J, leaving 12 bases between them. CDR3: CSVGRGGTEAFF. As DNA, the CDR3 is TGCAGCGTGGGGCGGGGTGGCACTGAAGCTTTCTTT.

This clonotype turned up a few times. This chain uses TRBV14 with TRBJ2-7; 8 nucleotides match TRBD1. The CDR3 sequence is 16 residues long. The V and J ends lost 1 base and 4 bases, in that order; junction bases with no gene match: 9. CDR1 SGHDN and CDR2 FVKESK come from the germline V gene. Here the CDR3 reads CASSQATGGIRYEQYF. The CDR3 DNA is TGTGCCAGCAGCCAAGCTACAGGGGGTATAAGGTACGAGCAGTACTTC.